These 8 T cell receptor beta chains share one sample of origin, sequenced in a study of blood T cell repertoires in COVID-19. Using immunoSEQ multiplex PCR, the repertoire was profiled, and TCRdb retains in-frame clones only, with some absent. The sample contains over 150,000 clones, around 90% of which appear only once. Sequencing was performed on peripheral blood. The origin of the receptors is a woman aged 55-70 years who had recovered from COVID-19.

This chain joins TRBV19 and TRBJ1-2; 7 bases are shared with TRBD1. Trimming took 7 bases from V and 7 from J; bases not matched to a gene: 6. CDR1 and CDR2 (germline): LNHDA, SQIVND (reference sequence). The CDR3 spans 12 residues. CDR3 region: CASNRGGSGYTF. CDR3 nucleotides: TGTGCCAGTAACAGGGGTGGTAGTGGCTACACCTTC.

The chain has TRBV27 and TRBJ2-5; D possibly corresponds to TRBD1 (5 bases). V was pared by 3 bases and J by 5 bases, with 16 bases between. Looked up from germline, CDR1 is MNHEY and CDR2 is SMNVEV (reference sequence). CDR3 length equals 15 residues. The CDR3 here is CASSFQGAHRETQYF. The CDR3 DNA reads TGTGCCAGCAGTTTTCAAGGGGCGCACAGGGAGACCCAGTACTTC.

The chain recombines TRBV29-1 with TRBJ2-2, with TRBD2 matching over 10 bases. The CDR3 is 14 residues long. J was trimmed by 1 base and V by 7 bases; bases with no gene match: 3. The germline V gene has CDR1 SQVTM and CDR2 ANQGSEA. The CDR3 bases are TGCAGCGCCCGACTAGCGGGGAACACCGGGGAGCTGTTTTTT. Protein product: CSARLAGNTGELFF.

This chain connects TRBV13 to TRBJ2-2; D gene unclear. The length of the CDR3 is 15 residues. Per germline, CDR1 PRHDT and CDR2 FYEKMQ (reference sequence). V was shortened by 2 bases and J by 3 bases, with 10 bases between the two germline ends. The CDR3 spells CASSLTGADTGELFF. The DNA for the CDR3 is TGTGCCAGCAGCTTAACCGGCGCGGACACCGGGGAGCTGTTTTTT.

This clone occurred once. The chain is built from TRBV6-5 and TRBJ1-4; the D gene is possibly TRBD1 (6 bases). Per germline, CDR1 MNHEY and CDR2 SVGAGI. The CDR3 has 15 amino acids. Trimming cost V 6 bases and J 3 bases, with 14 bases left between them. CDR3 nucleotides: TGTGCCAGCAGGACCCAGGGGCAGGCTAATGAAAAACTGTTTTTT. Residues: CASRTQGQANEKLFF.

V is TRBV19 and J is TRBJ1-3; 10 nucleotides agree with TRBD1. This CDR3 spans 18 amino acids. After removal of 7 bases from V and 0 bases from J, the junction contained 12 bases not matched to a gene. CDR1 LNHDA and CDR2 SQIVND come from the germline V gene (reference sequence). DNA of the CDR3: TGTGCCAGTACCCTGTTTGGGACAGGGGCTCACTCTGGAAACACCATATATTTT. Residues: CASTLFGTGAHSGNTIYF.

The chain carries TRBV23-1 and TRBJ1-1; D is uncertain. TRBV23-1 is marked as an open reading frame, function uncertain. Trimming removed 0 bases from V and 8 bases from J, with 16 bases in between. The length of the CDR3 is 15 residues. As DNA, the CDR3 is TGCGCCAGCAGTCAATCAGAGAGAGAATGTCGGGAAGCTTTCTTT. Protein product: CASSQSERECREAFF.

This clone is a singleton in its sample. The V call is TRBV7-3, the J call TRBJ2-3; 10 bases align to TRBD1. The V gene end was trimmed by 4 bases and the J gene end by 4 bases; junction bases not matched to a gene: 5. Germline V gives CDR1 SGHTA, CDR2 FQGTGA. The CDR3 covers 15 residues. The CDR3 reads CASSSTGQGADTQYF. CDR3 sequence (DNA): TGTGCCAGCAGCTCAACAGGACAGGGGGCAGATACGCAGTATTTT.